The 14 T cell receptor beta chains in this list originate from one sample, sequenced in a study of cytomegalovirus exposure and HLA in healthy donors. Vbeta (60) and Jbeta (13) primers were used in the PCR. Clones were sequenced by immunoSEQ multiplex PCR, and TCRdb holds only the in-frame ones, with some missing. The table lists 130,000 or so clones, over 70% of them singletons, with around 1.5% in the top ten. The sample taken for sequencing was PBMCs. Receptors were obtained from a woman aged 18-29 years in good health and CMV-seronegative.

The chain joins TRBV5-1 to TRBJ1-1, with TRBD1 as a possible D gene (5 bases). The CDR3 is made up of 15 amino acids. V lost 0 bases and J 3 bases, leaving 12 bases between the germline ends. Germline loops: CDR1 SGHRS, CDR2 YFSETQ. CDR3 region: CASSLVVGEDTEAFF. The CDR3 nucleotides read TGCGCCAGCAGCTTGGTGGTAGGGGAGGACACTGAAGCTTTCTTT.

The chain uses TRBV5-1 and TRBJ2-3, with D possibly being TRBD2 (6 bases). The V gene lost 4 bases and the J gene lost 3 bases, with 24 bases spanning the gap. Germline V gene sequence: CDR1 SGHRS, CDR2 YFSETQ. The length of the CDR3 is 18 residues. The DNA of the CDR3 is TGCGCCAGCAGCCGGAGGGCGAGTCACTTAGAGGGAACAGATACGCAGTATTTT. Its translation: CASSRRASHLEGTDTQYF.

This sequence joins TRBV29-1 and TRBJ2-1; perhaps TRBD1 as D (5 bases). The CDR3 sequence is 13 residues long. The V gene lost 5 bases and the J gene lost 10 bases, with 18 bases spanning the gap. From germline, CDR1 is SQVTM and CDR2 ANQGSEA. CDR3 nucleotides: TGCAGCGTTCGTGACAGCGTTCCTCGGGAGCAGTTCTTC. Translating it yields CSVRDSVPREQFF.

CDR3 in DNA: TGTGCCTGGACTGGGGGCAGGGGAGATGGCTACACCTTC. This codes for CAWTGGRGDGYTF. The V call is TRBV30, the J call TRBJ1-2; D might be TRBD1 (6 bases). The CDR3 has 13 amino acids. The V gene's germline CDR1 is GTSNPN and CDR2 SVGIG (reference sequence). Between the trimmed V and J ends, which lost 4 bases and 6 bases, there was a span of 15 bases.

This clone has a single count. The V and J genes are TRBV13 and TRBJ2-2; a weak D match, TRBD2 (6 bases). V gave up 3 bases and J gave up 4 bases, with 18 bases separating them. The CDR3 loop spans 17 amino acids. Germline V gives CDR1 PRHDT, CDR2 FYEKMQ (reference sequence). As DNA, the CDR3 is TGTGCCAGCAGCTTGGGGGGAGGAGAAACAACCACCGGGGAGCTGTTTTTT. It yields the protein CASSLGGGETTTGELFF.

This chain links TRBV15 with TRBJ2-1, with D perhaps matching TRBD1 (7 bases). CDR1 and CDR2 (germline): LNHNV, YYDKDF (reference sequence). CDR3 size: 14 residues. The V end was cut by 5 bases, the J end by 7 bases, with 15 bases between. The DNA of the CDR3 is TGTGCCACCAGCTCAACACAGGGGAGGAATGAGCAGTTCTTC. Translating it yields CATSSTQGRNEQFF. The variable domain in full, with the rest retrieved from reference TRBV15 and TRBJ2-1, is DAMVIQNPRYQVTQFGKPVTLSCSQTLNHNVMYWYQQKSSQAPKLLFHYYDKDFNNEADTPDNFQSRRPNTSFCFLDIRSPGLGDTAMYLCATSSTQGRNEQFFGPGTRLTVL.

The chain links TRBV7-9 to TRBJ1-4, with a possible D match to TRBD1 (6 bases). Per germline, CDR1 SEHNR and CDR2 FQNEAQ (reference sequence). Deletions cut 2 bases from V and 8 bases from J, with 9 bases between. This CDR3 spans 13 amino acids. The CDR3 nucleotides are TGTGCCAGCAGCTTACCTCAGGGGGAAAAACTGTTTTTT. This sequence encodes CASSLPQGEKLFF.

The DNA of the CDR3 is TGTGCCAGCAGTTATTCCAGGACAGACGAGCAGTACTTC. This gives the protein CASSYSRTDEQYF. The chain uses TRBV6-5 and TRBJ2-7, with a tentative D call TRBD1 (6 bases). This CDR3 spans 13 amino acids. Germline lookup yields CDR1 MNHEY and CDR2 SVGAGI. V gave up 3 bases and J gave up 5 bases, with 11 bases separating them.

The rearrangement joins TRBV7-8 to TRBJ2-1; possible D gene TRBD1, 5 bases. This CDR3 comprises 14 residues. In germline, CDR1 is SGHVS, CDR2 FQNEAQ. V lost 2 bases and J 5 bases, leaving 10 bases between the germline ends. CDR3 in amino acids: CASSLSSGNNEQFF. The DNA of the CDR3 is TGTGCCAGCAGCTTATCATCAGGGAACAATGAGCAGTTCTTC.

The chain carries TRBV29-1 and TRBJ2-3; 7 bases line up with TRBD2. The ends lost 2 bases at V and 4 bases at J; junction bases unmatched: 6. Per germline, CDR1 SQVTM and CDR2 ANQGSEA. This CDR3 contains 14 residues. The CDR3 sequence is CSVEWGGLADTQYF. In DNA form, the CDR3 reads TGCAGCGTTGAATGGGGGGGACTGGCAGATACGCAGTATTTT.

The chain uses TRBV5-6 and TRBJ2-1; the match to TRBD1 covers 8 bases. The V segment lost 5 bases and the J segment 11 bases; nucleotides outside the gene matches: 15. This CDR3 comprises 15 residues. CDR1 and CDR2 (germline): SGHDT, YYEEEE. In DNA form, the CDR3 reads TGTGCCAGCAGTCTCACAGTGACAGGGGATGTCCAGCAGTTCTTC. It is translated as CASSLTVTGDVQQFF.

This clone was picked up a small number of times. One end of the junction varies from germline; a read error may be responsible. The chain links TRBV5-4 to TRBJ1-4; tentative D call: TRBD1 (6 bases). The CDR3 runs to 13 residues. Germline V gives CDR1 SGHNT, CDR2 YYREEE (reference sequence). The CDR3 here is CASSLQPGQQPIF. In DNA, the CDR3 is TGTGCCAGCAGCTTGCAACCCGGACAGCAACCGATTTTT. The full variable domain, in which reference TRBV5-4 and TRBJ1-4 provide the parts outside the CDR3, is ETGVTQSPTHLIKTRGQQVTLRCSSQSGHNTVSWYQQALGQGPQFIFQYYREEENGRGNFPPRFSGLQFPNYSSELNVNALELDDSALYLCASSLQPGQQPIFGSGTQLSVL.

The chain uses TRBV29-1 and TRBJ2-7; 7 bases are shared with TRBD2. V was pared by 3 bases and J by 3 bases, with 8 bases of the junction left unmatched. This CDR3 has 14 residues. CDR1 is SQVTM, CDR2 ANQGSEA, per germline. The CDR3 here is CSVEGGNGLYEQYF. The DNA for the CDR3 is TGCAGCGTTGAGGGGGGGAACGGCCTCTACGAGCAGTACTTC.

As to this clone: Sequence at one end of the junction differs from germline and may be a read error. The chain joins TRBV30 to TRBJ2-2; TRBD1 matches at 9 bases. CDR1 is GTSNPN and CDR2 is SVGIG in the germline V gene (reference sequence). This CDR3 contains 16 residues. CDR3 protein: CAWNRDRGAKTGELFF. CDR3 sequence (DNA): TGTGCCTGGAATCGAGACAGGGGGGCGAAGACCGGGGAGCTGTTTTTT. Combining the CDR3 with reference TRBV30 and TRBJ2-2 gives the whole variable domain SQTIHQWPATLVQPVGSPLSLECTVEGTSNPNLYWYRQAAGRGLQLLFYSVGIGQISSEVPQNLSASRPQDRQFILSSKKLLLSDSGFYLCAWNRDRGAKTGELFFGEGSRLTVL.